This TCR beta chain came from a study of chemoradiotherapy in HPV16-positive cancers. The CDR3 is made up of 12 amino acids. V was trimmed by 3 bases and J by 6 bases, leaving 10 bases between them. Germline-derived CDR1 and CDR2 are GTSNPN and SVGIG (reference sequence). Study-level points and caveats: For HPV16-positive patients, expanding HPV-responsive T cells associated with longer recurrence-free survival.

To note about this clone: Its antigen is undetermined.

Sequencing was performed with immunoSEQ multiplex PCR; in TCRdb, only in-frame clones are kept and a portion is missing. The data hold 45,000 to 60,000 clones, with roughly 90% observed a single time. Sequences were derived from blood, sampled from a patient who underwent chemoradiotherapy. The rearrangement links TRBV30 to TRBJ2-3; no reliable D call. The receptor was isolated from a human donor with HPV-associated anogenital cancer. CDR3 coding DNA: TGTGCCTGGAGCCCCTTAGGGGATACGCAGTATTTT. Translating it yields CAWSPLGDTQYF.